This T cell receptor (beta chain) appears in the sequencing data of a study of CD8 T cells in ankylosing spondylitis. Regarding the study as a whole: There was a TCR beta motif, made of several highly homologous variants, that appeared characteristic of ankylosing spondylitis blood. Peripheral blood samples showed relatively rare disease-linked clones, and these clones were CD8+. The authors reported significant enrichment of disease-linked clones in matched ankylosing spondylitis synovial fluid. Some of these motif variants have turned up before, in reports on reactive arthritis synovial fluid and blood.

Quantitative 5'-RACE with molecular barcodes produced the TCR beta libraries. TCRdb ran MiXCR on the 5' RACE reads and lists one entry per CDR3 protein. Among 700,000 to 850,000 distinct CDR3 sequences listed, about 10% were seen once. From germline, CDR1 is SSHAT and CDR2 FNYEAQ (reference sequence). The CDR3 has 15 amino acids. This clonotype came up a few times. Its antigen is as yet unknown. An end of the junction does not agree with germline; a read error may underlie this. What was sequenced was blood, either unsorted or a sorted T cell fraction (not recorded which). This chain links TRBV7-7 with TRBJ2-5; 8 bases are a match to TRBD2. The sequence was obtained from a male donor with ankylosing spondylitis. The CDR3 is CASSQSGRGSVTQYF. Written as DNA, the CDR3 is TGTGCTAGCAGCCAAAGCGGGAGAGGGTCCGTGACCCAGTACTTC.